Listed here are 21 T cell receptor beta chains from one sample, sequenced in a study of OX40 agonist ivuxolimab in advanced cancers. Using immunoSEQ multiplex PCR, the repertoire was profiled, and TCRdb retains in-frame clones only, with some absent. The sample contains 70,000 to 75,000 clones, around 84% of which appear only once. This material consisted of CD4+ or CD8+ T cells sorted from blood, taken in a trial of the OX40 agonist ivuxolimab. The receptors here all came from an adult with an advanced solid tumor such as melanoma, head and neck, liver or kidney cancer.

V usage is TRBV6-6 and J usage is TRBJ2-7; 7 bases line up with TRBD1. J was trimmed by 2 bases and V by 2 bases; bases with no gene match: 6. CDR1 is MNHNY, CDR2 SVGAGI, per germline (reference sequence). The CDR3 sequence is 15 residues long. For the CDR3, the DNA is TGTGCCAGCAGTTACGGTCGCAGGGGGACCTACGAGCAGTACTTC. It is translated as CASSYGRRGTYEQYF.

The chain combines TRBV5-4 with TRBJ1-6, with 7 bases that match TRBD1. CDR3 size: 16 residues. CDR1 SGHNT and CDR2 YYREEE come from the germline V gene (reference sequence). Unmatched junction bases numbered 13, after V lost 4 bases and J lost 9 bases. The CDR3 DNA sequence: TGTGCCAGCAGCCACTACCTTACAGGGGTGGGTTCACCCCTCCACTTT. It yields the protein CASSHYLTGVGSPLHF.

The V gene is TRBV6-5, the J gene TRBJ2-7; D might be TRBD2 (5 bases). Per germline, CDR1 MNHEY and CDR2 SVGAGI. CDR3 length: 15 amino acids. The germline V and J ends were trimmed by 2 bases and 3 bases, with 14 bases remaining between them. The CDR3 region is CASSYQILGSYEQYF. The CDR3, as DNA: TGTGCCAGCAGTTACCAAATACTTGGGAGCTACGAGCAGTACTTC.

This clone was observed a handful of times. V usage is TRBV20-1 and J usage is TRBJ2-1; unclear D gene. The CDR3 loop spans 10 amino acids. V was trimmed by 6 bases and J by 5 bases, leaving 5 bases between them. Germline-derived CDR1 and CDR2 are DFQATT and SNEGSKA (reference sequence). CDR3 protein: CSAFNNEQFF. DNA of the CDR3: TGCAGTGCCTTCAACAATGAGCAGTTCTTC.

This chain uses TRBV4-3 with TRBJ1-2; 10 nucleotides match TRBD1. CDR1 and CDR2 (germline): LGHNA, YSLEER. V shed 0 bases and J 3 bases; nucleotides not matched to a gene: 7. This CDR3 region has 17 residues. CDR3 nucleotides: TGCGCCAGCAGCCAAGAGTCGCTTGGGACAGGGGACTATGGCTACACCTTC. Protein product: CASSQESLGTGDYGYTF.

The gene calls are TRBV2 and TRBJ1-4; 9 positions match TRBD1. The CDR3 loop spans 14 amino acids. The V and J ends lost 6 bases and 7 bases, in that order; junction bases with no gene match: 6. Germline CDR1 and CDR2: SNHLY and FYNNEI. CDR3 in amino acids: CASSYRGRGEKLFF. In nucleotides, the CDR3 is TGTGCCAGCAGCTACAGGGGGCGCGGTGAAAAACTGTTTTTT.

This chain links TRBV6-6 with TRBJ1-6, with D perhaps matching TRBD1 (5 bases). Trimming stripped 2 bases from V and 9 bases from J, with 14 bases between. There are 15 residues in the CDR3. CDR1 is MNHNY, CDR2 SVGAGI, per germline (reference sequence). Here the CDR3 DNA reads TGTGCCAGCAGTTACGGGACTTCCCTCGGTTCACCCCTCCACTTT. The encoded protein is CASSYGTSLGSPLHF.

This sequence joins TRBV19 and TRBJ1-5; TRBD1 might be the D (6 bases). V lost 4 bases and J 1 base, leaving 14 bases between the germline ends. Germline V CDR1 and CDR2: LNHDA, SQIVND (reference sequence). This CDR3 contains 16 residues. The DNA for the CDR3 is TGTGCCAGTAGTAGACCCGGGACATCCAGCAATCAGCCCCAGCATTTT. Encoded protein: CASSRPGTSSNQPQHF.

As concerns this clone: A much larger clone lies a single base off, so this may be a read error. V is TRBV7-9 and J is TRBJ1-1, with unresolved D. Looked up from germline, CDR1 is SEHNR and CDR2 is FQNEAQ (reference sequence). This CDR3 is built from 11 residues. The V gene lost 7 bases and the J gene lost 2 bases, with 5 bases spanning the gap. The CDR3 here is CASTPNTEAFF. The DNA of the CDR3 is TGTGCCAGCACCCCTAACACTGAAGCTTTCTTT.

This clone was counted only a few times. The rearrangement links TRBV21-1 to TRBJ1-6. TRBV21-1 is a pseudogene segment. The CDR3 spans 18 residues. DNA for the CDR3: TGTGCCAGCAGCAAGGGTCCTCCGGGAGATAACTATAATTCACCCCTCCACTTT. Translating gives CASSKGPPGDNYNSPLHF.

The chain carries TRBV9 and TRBJ1-1, with D possibly matching TRBD1 (6 bases). The length of the CDR3 is 15 residues. Trimming took off 4 bases at V and 11 bases at J, with 24 bases between the two ends. The germline V gene encodes CDR1 SGDLS and CDR2 YYNGEE. The CDR3 sequence: CASSPRLGTPSGAFF. CDR3 DNA: TGTGCCAGCAGCCCCCGGCTCGGGACACCCAGTGGGGCTTTCTTT.

The rearrangement uses TRBV4-3 and TRBJ1-2, with D perhaps TRBD1 (6 bases). With 0 bases removed from V and 3 bases from J, the gap between germline ends came to 14 bases. CDR3 length: 16 residues. The V gene's germline CDR1 is LGHNA and CDR2 YSLEER. The CDR3 nucleotides are TGCGCCAGCAGCCAAGATAACGGGGGCGCGTACTATGGCTACACCTTC. This encodes CASSQDNGGAYYGYTF.

The V call is TRBV6-5, the J call TRBJ1-5, with D unresolved. The V gene's germline CDR1 is MNHEY and CDR2 SVGAGI. The CDR3 runs to 12 residues. The V end lost 6 bases, the J end lost 0 bases, and 3 bases lay between the germline ends. The DNA for the CDR3 is TGTGCCAGCAGGGATAGCAATCAGCCCCAGCATTTT. It translates to CASRDSNQPQHF.

The chain carries TRBV7-2 and TRBJ1-1; D unresolved. The germline CDR1 and CDR2 sequences are SGHTA and FQGNSA. This CDR3 is built from 13 residues. Trimming cost V 1 base and J 0 bases, with 3 bases left between them. The DNA of the CDR3 is TGTGCCAGCAGCTTAGACATGAACACTGAAGCTTTCTTT. This encodes CASSLDMNTEAFF.

V usage is TRBV7-9 and J usage is TRBJ1-4; D is unresolved. This CDR3 spans 15 amino acids. Between the trimmed V and J ends, which lost 5 bases and 7 bases, there was a span of 17 bases. Per the germline V gene, CDR1 is SEHNR and CDR2 is FQNEAQ (reference sequence). CDR3 DNA: TGTGCCAGCAGCCCCAGACCCAATTTAGGTGAAAAACTGTTTTTT. It encodes CASSPRPNLGEKLFF.

V usage is TRBV5-1 and J usage is TRBJ2-5; D uncertain. Per the germline V gene, CDR1 is SGHRS and CDR2 is YFSETQ. The CDR3 has 15 amino acids. With 0 bases removed from V and 2 bases from J, the gap between germline ends came to 11 bases. The CDR3 DNA reads TGCGCCAGCAGCTTGGATCCAGAGAAACAAGAGACCCAGTACTTC. It yields the protein CASSLDPEKQETQYF.

This rearrangement joins TRBV4-3 to TRBJ2-3; 7 nucleotides match TRBD2. This CDR3 spans 16 amino acids. J lost 0 bases, V lost 4 bases, and 7 bases had no gene match. Per germline, CDR1 LGHNA and CDR2 YSLEER. The CDR3 protein is CASSLGQRGSTDTQYF. In DNA, the CDR3 is TGCGCCAGCAGCCTAGGGCAGCGGGGTAGCACAGATACGCAGTATTTT.

The chain combines TRBV18 with TRBJ1-3, with a weak D call TRBD1 (5 bases). The CDR3 loop spans 16 amino acids. V was clipped by 2 bases and J by 0 bases, with 11 bases between them. CDR1 is KGHSH, CDR2 LQKENI, per germline. The CDR3 sequence is CASSPSTGVSGNTIYF. DNA for the CDR3: TGTGCCAGCTCACCAAGCACGGGGGTCTCTGGAAACACCATATATTTT.

The chain joins TRBV7-9 to TRBJ1-2; D gene unclear. The CDR3 is 14 amino acids. The V gene's germline CDR1 is SEHNR and CDR2 FQNEAQ (reference sequence). The germline V and J ends were trimmed by 3 bases and 4 bases, with 12 bases remaining between them. The CDR3 DNA follows: TGTGCCAGCAGCTTCCGGGATATGGGCTATGGCTACACCTTC. It encodes CASSFRDMGYGYTF.

The V call is TRBV6-6, the J call TRBJ1-2, with TRBD1 matching over 9 bases. The CDR3 consists of 14 residues. The germline V gene encodes CDR1 MNHNY and CDR2 SVGAGI (reference sequence). V shed 5 bases, J shed 8 bases, and the junction held 9 bases outside the gene matches. CDR3 DNA: TGTGCCAGCAGTGCGGGACAGGGAGGCTACGGCTACACCTTC. It is translated as CASSAGQGGYGYTF.

The chain has TRBV19 and TRBJ1-4; no clear D. The germline CDR1 and CDR2 sequences are LNHDA and SQIVND (reference sequence). With 10 bases removed from V and 3 bases from J, the gap between germline ends came to 12 bases. This CDR3 is 13 amino acids long. The DNA of the CDR3 is TGTGCCACCCGGGGAACAGCTAATGAAAAACTGTTTTTT. Its protein product is CATRGTANEKLFF. The full variable domain, with the rest looked up from reference TRBV19 and TRBJ1-4, is DGGITQSPKYLFRKEGQNVTLSCEQNLNHDAMYWYRQDPGQGLRLIYYSQIVNDFQKGDIAEGYSVSREKKESFPLTVTSAQKNPTAFYLCATRGTANEKLFFGSGTQLSVL.